This TCR beta chain was captured in a study of spatial heterogeneity in lung cancer. Study context: Consistent detection of more beta-chain than alpha-chain sequences was observed. Combinations of a unique TCR and a UMI were tallied in raw reads, and on average each appeared more than ten times.

Every individual TCR cDNA molecule carried its own unique molecular identifier, which allowed correction of PCR and sequencing errors. TCRdb ran MiXCR on the 5' RACE reads and lists one entry per CDR3 protein. The sample has thousands of distinct CDR3 sequences, roughly 8.5% seen once. Documented time point: sample taken at primary tumor resection. The study sequenced unsorted whole RNA from tumor, nontumor lung or frozen PBMC. The donors comprised 70 to 85 untreated early-stage non-small cell lung cancer patients. This clonotype was seen ten or more times. An end of the junction differs from the germline gene, which may be a read error. Within a library made for alpha chains, this beta chain is off target, and its count is uninformative. The sequence derives from a male donor with early-stage non-small cell lung cancer. The sample consisted of normal lung tissue next to the tumor, taken at surgery.

The chain's CDR3 is CASSPLGSYNEQFF. In nucleotides, the CDR3 is TGTGCTAGCAGCCCTCTAGGCTCCTACAATGAGCAGTTCTTC. This chain joins TRBV7-7 and TRBJ2-1; D gene unclear. CDR1 is SSHAT and CDR2 is FNYEAQ in the germline V gene (reference sequence). The CDR3 totals 14 residues.